This T cell receptor beta chain was found in a study of OX40 agonist ivuxolimab in advanced cancers. Overall study context: At doses from 0.01 to 10 mg/kg, patients were given intravenous ivuxolimab every 2 weeks. Study-wide findings and caveats: It was also the case that some nonresponders had low normalized T-cell clonal expansion.

Enrollment shut out patients with autoimmune disease history or systemic immunosuppression. The CDR3 spans 12 residues. Germline V CDR1 and CDR2: SQVTM, ANQGSEA. V lost 3 bases, J lost 6 bases, and 10 bases lay in between. For this clone: Its antigen is undetermined.

Method: immunoSEQ multiplex PCR; TCRdb's copy keeps in-frame clones and lacks some. Of roughly 90,000 clones detected, about 90% appear once; the ten largest clones hold approximately 9.3%. The receptor comes from an adult with an advanced solid tumor such as melanoma, head and neck, liver or kidney cancer. Sequencing was performed on CD4+ or CD8+ T cells sorted from blood, taken in a trial of the OX40 agonist ivuxolimab. V is TRBV29-1 and J is TRBJ2-3; D is unresolved. The CDR3 DNA reads TGCAGCGTTGACCAGGATTTCGATACGCAGTATTTT. It translates to CSVDQDFDTQYF.